This TCR beta chain was observed in a study of blood T cell repertoires in COVID-19. On the study more broadly: Italy, Spain and the United States were the sources of the convalescent and acute COVID-19 samples.

CDR3 length equals 15 residues. Trimming shortened V by 1 base and J by 1 base, and 7 bases separated the two germline ends. CDR1 and CDR2 (germline): SGHAT, FQNNGV. The protocol was immunoSEQ multiplex PCR, while the TCRdb copy is restricted to in-frame clones and leaves out a portion. The sample yields fewer than 85,000 clones, more than 75% seen once. Sequencing was done on a sample of peripheral blood. The V and J genes are TRBV11-2 and TRBJ2-2; D unresolved. The TCR originated in a human donor in a cohort sampled during active COVID-19. The CDR3 DNA reads as TGTGCCAGCAGCTTAGTGAGACAGAACACCGGGGAGCTGTTTTTT. The encoded protein is CASSLVRQNTGELFF.